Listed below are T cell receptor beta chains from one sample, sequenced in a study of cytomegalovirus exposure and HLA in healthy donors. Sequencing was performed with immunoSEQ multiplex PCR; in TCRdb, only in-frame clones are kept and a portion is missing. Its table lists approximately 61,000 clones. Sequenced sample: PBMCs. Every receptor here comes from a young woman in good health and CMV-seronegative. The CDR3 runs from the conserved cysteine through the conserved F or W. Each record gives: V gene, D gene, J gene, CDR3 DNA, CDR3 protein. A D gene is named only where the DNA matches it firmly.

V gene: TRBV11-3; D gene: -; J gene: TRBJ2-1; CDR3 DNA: TGTGCCAGCAGCTTAGGGGGCCCGGCCAATGAGCAGTTCTTC; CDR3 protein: CASSLGGPANEQFF
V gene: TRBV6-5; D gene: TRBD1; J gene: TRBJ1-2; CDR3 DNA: TGTGCCAGCAGTAACTTTGGGACAGGGAAGGACTATGGCTACACCTTC; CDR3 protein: CASSNFGTGKDYGYTF
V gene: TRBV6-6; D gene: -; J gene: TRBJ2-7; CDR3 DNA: TGTGCCAGCAGTTACTGGACAGCCTGGGCCTACGAGCAGTACTTC; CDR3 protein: CASSYWTAWAYEQYF
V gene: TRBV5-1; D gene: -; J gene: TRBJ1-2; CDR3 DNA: TGCGCCAGCAGCTCAAACGCGGAACAGGGATATGGCTACACCTTC; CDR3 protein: CASSSNAEQGYGYTF
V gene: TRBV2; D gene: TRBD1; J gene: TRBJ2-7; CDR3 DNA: TGTGCCAGCGGGACAGGTAACTACGAGCAGTACTTC; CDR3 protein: CASGTGNYEQYF
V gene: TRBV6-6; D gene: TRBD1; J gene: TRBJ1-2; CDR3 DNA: TGTGCCAGCAGTTACGCAGGGGGCCAGGGATATGGCTACACCTTC; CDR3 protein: CASSYAGGQGYGYTF
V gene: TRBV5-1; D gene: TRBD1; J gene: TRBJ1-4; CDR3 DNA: TGCGCCAGCAGGAGGGACAGGGGTGAAAAACTGTTTTTT; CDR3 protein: CASRRDRGEKLFF
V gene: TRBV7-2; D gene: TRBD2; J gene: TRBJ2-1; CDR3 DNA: TGTGCCAGCAGCTCCCTAGCGGGAGGCCTCAATGAGCAGTTCTTC; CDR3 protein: CASSSLAGGLNEQFF
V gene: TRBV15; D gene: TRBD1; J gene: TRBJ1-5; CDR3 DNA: TGTGCCACCAGCAGAGATTCGCCGGGACAGGGGGCTGCGGGCAATCAGCCCCAGCATTTT; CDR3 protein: CATSRDSPGQGAAGNQPQHF
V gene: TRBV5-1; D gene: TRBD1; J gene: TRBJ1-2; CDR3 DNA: TGCGCCAGCAGCTTGGACAGGGGGCATGGCTACACCTTC; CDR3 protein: CASSLDRGHGYTF
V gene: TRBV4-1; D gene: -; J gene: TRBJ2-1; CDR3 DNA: TGCGCCAGCAGCCAAGAAAGTCGCAGGTCCTACAATGAGCAGTTCTTC; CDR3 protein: CASSQESRRSYNEQFF
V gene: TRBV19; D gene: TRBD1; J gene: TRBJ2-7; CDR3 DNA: TGTGCCAGTAGTATCCTAGACAGGGTACGCGAGCAGTACTTC; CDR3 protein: CASSILDRVREQYF
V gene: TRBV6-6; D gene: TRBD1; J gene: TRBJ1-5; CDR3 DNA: TGTGCCAGCAGTCCTAGACAGGGGGAGGGCAATCAGCCCCAGCATTTT; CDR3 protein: CASSPRQGEGNQPQHF
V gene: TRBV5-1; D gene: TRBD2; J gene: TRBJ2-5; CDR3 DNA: TGCGCCAGCAGCTCGGGACTAGCGGGACAAGAGACCCAGTACTTC; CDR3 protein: CASSSGLAGQETQYF
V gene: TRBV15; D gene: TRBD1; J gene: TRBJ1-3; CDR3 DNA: TGTGCCACCAGCAGGCAGACAGGGTCTGGAAACACCATATATTTT; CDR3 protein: CATSRQTGSGNTIYF
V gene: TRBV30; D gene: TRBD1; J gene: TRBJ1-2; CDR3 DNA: TGTGCCTGGAGGACAGGGGGATTATTAAACTATGGCTACACCTTC; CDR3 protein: CAWRTGGLLNYGYTF
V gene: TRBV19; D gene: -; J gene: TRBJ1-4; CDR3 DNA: TGTGCCAGTAGTAAGAGGCAGGGTCTTCAGGAAGAAAAACTGTTTTTT; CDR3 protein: CASSKRQGLQEEKLFF
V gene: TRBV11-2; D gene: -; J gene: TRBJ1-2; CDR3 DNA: TGTGCCAGCAGCCTCCCGGCGGGGGGAGGTGGCTACACCTTC; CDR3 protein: CASSLPAGGGGYTF
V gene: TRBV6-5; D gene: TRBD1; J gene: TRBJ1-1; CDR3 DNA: TGTGCCAGCAGTTACCGCCTTCAGGGGGCGAACACTGAAGCTTTCTTT; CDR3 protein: CASSYRLQGANTEAFF
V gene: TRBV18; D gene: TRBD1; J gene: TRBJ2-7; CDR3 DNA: TGTGCCAGCTCACCCATGTCGGGACAGCTAAGCTACGAGCAGTACTTC; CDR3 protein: CASSPMSGQLSYEQYF
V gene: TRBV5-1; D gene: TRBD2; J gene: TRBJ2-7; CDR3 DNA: TGCGCCAGCAGCTTGGGTTCGGGACTAGCGGTCTACGAGCAGTACTTC; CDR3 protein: CASSLGSGLAVYEQYF
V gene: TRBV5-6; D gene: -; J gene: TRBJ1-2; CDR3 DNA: TGTGCCAGCAGCTTGGGCAGGGACTATGGCTACACCTTC; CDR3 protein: CASSLGRDYGYTF
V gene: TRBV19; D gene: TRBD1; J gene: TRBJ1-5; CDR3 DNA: TGTGCCAGTAGTATTAGGACAGGGGATCAGCCCCAGCATTTT; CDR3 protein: CASSIRTGDQPQHF
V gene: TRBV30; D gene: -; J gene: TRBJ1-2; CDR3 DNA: TGTGCCTGGAGTGGAGGAGATGGCTACACCTTC; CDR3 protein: CAWSGGDGYTF
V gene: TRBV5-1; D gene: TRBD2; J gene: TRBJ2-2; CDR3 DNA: TGCGCCAGCAGCTCTCGACTATTTTCCGGCGGGGGGGCCGGGGAGCTGTTTTTT; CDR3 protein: CASSSRLFSGGGAGELFF
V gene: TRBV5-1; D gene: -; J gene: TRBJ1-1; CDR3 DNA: TGCGCCAGCAGCTTGGGCGCCCTGAACACTGAAGCTTTCTTT; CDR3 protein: CASSLGALNTEAFF
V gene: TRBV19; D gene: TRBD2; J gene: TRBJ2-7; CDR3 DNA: TGTGCCAGTAGTTCAGGGGTAGCGGGGAACTACGAGCAGTACTTC; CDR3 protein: CASSSGVAGNYEQYF
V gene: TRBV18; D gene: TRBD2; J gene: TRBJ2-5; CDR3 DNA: TGTGCCAGCTCACCACCTCTAGCGGGGGTTGCGGAGACCCAGTACTTC; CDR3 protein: CASSPPLAGVAETQYF
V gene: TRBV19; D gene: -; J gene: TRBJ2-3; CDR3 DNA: TGTGCCAGTAGTATGACTTATAGTCTGTATTTT; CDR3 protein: CASSMTYSLYF
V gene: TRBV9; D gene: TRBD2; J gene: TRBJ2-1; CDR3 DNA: TGTGCCAGCAGCGTAGGGACTAGCGGGGGTGAGCAGTTCTTC; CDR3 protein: CASSVGTSGGEQFF
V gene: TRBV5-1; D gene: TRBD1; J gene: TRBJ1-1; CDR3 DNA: TGCGCCAGCAGCTCTAACCCCGGGACAGGTTATCTGAACACTGAAGCTTTCTTT; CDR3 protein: CASSSNPGTGYLNTEAFF
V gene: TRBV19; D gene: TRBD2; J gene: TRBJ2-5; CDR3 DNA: TGTGCCAGTAGGGGACTAGCGGGGACCCAAGAGACCCAGTACTTC; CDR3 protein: CASRGLAGTQETQYF
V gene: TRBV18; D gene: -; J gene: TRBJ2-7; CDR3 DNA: TGTGCCAGCTCACCCTCTCACGAGCAGTACTTC; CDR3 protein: CASSPSHEQYF
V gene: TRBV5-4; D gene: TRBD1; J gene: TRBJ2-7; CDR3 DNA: TGTGCCAGCAGAAAAGACAGGGTCGACGAGCAGTACTTC; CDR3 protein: CASRKDRVDEQYF
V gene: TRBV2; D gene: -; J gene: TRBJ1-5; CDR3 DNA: TGTGCCAGCAGTGACCAGGGGCCTCAGCCCCAGCATTTT; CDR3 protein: CASSDQGPQPQHF
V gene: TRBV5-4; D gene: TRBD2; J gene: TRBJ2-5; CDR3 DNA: TGTGCCAGCAGCACCGGGACTAGCGGAATCCAAGAGACCCAGTACTTC; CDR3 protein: CASSTGTSGIQETQYF
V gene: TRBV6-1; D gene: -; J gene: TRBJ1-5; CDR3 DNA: TGTGCCAGCCGACGGACAGATAGCAATCAGCCCCAGCATTTT; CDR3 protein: CASRRTDSNQPQHF
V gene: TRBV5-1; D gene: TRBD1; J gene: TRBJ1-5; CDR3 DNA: TGCGCCAGCAGCGTGGGACAGGGTAATCAGCACCAGCATTTT; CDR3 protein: CASSVGQGNQHQHF
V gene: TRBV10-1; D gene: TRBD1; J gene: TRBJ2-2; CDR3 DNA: TGCGCCAGCAGTGAGTCTGGACAGGAGAACACCGGGGAGCTGTTTTTT; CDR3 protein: CASSESGQENTGELFF
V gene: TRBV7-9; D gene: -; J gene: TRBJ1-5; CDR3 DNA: TGTGCCAGCAGCCACACAGACAATCAGCCCCAGCATTTT; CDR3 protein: CASSHTDNQPQHF